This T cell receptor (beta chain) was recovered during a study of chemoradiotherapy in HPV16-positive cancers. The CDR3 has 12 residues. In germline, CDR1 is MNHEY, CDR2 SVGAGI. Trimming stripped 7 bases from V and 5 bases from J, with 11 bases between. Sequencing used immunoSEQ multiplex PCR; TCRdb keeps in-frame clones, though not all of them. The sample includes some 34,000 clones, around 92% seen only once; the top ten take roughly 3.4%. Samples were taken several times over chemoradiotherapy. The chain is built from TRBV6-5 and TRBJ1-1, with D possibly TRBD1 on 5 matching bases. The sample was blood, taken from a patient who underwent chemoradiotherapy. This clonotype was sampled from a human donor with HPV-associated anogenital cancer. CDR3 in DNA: TGTGCCAGCACCTCAGGGTTTACTGAAGCTTTCTTT. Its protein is CASTSGFTEAFF.